The rows below give T cell receptor beta chains drawn from one sample of a study of blood T cells in healthy people across ages. TCRdb re-called the 5' RACE reads through MiXCR, storing one row per CDR3 protein. The sample holds about 1,500,000 distinct CDR3 sequences; roughly 30% are singletons and the top ten take 7.7%. The sample was blood. The receptors come from a woman between 25 and 40 years old in good health. CDR3s include the opening cysteine and the closing phenylalanine or tryptophan. A D gene is named only where the DNA matches it firmly. Expanded clones get a size class; other rows say once, few or many, or leave the size out.

TRBJ2-2,few,TRBV2,.,TGTGCCAGCAGTGCCTTACACGATACCGGGGAGCTGTTTTTT,CASSALHDTGELFF
TRBJ2-7,.,TRBV20-1,TRBD2,TGCAGTGCTACAGCCGGGACTAGCGCGTCCTACAATGAGCAGTACTTC,CSATAGTSASYNEQYF
TRBJ1-2,.,TRBV28,TRBD1,TGTGCCAGCAGTATACTGGGACAGGGCTTTGGCTACACCTTC,CASSILGQGFGYTF
TRBJ1-1,few,TRBV6-6,.,TGTGCCAGCACCGAGGGAATTACTGAAGCTTTCTTT,CASTEGITEAFF
TRBJ1-2,many,TRBV5-1,TRBD1,TGCGCCAGCAGCGAGGGACAGGGAAGGTATGGCTACACCTTC,CASSEGQGRYGYTF
TRBJ1-4,.,TRBV4-1,.,TGCGCCAGCAGCCAGGAGACCTACTGGGGTGAAAAACTGTTTTTT,CASSQETYWGEKLFF
TRBJ2-6,few,TRBV29-1,.,TGCAGCGTTAGTATGGCCGGAACTGGGGCCAACGTCCTGACTTTC,CSVSMAGTGANVLTF
TRBJ2-4,.,TRBV6-5,.,TGTGCCAGCAGTTCCTCTGTGTCACGACAGAATGAGCAGTACTTC,CASSSSVSRQNEQYF
TRBJ2-1,many,TRBV12-5,.,TGTGCTAGTGGTCTGAGAGGGGATGAGCAGTTCTTC,CASGLRGDEQFF
TRBJ2-5,.,TRBV5-1,TRBD1,TGCGCCAGCAGCATCGGGACAGGAGAGACCCAGTACTTC,CASSIGTGETQYF
TRBJ2-1,.,TRBV12-3/TRBV12-4,.,TGTGCCAGCAGTTGGACAGGGAGGGCCAATGAGCAGTTCTTC,CASSWTGRANEQFF
TRBJ2-7,many,TRBV20-1,.,TGCAGTGCTAGAGAAGGAGGGGTCAGCTCCTACGAGCAGTACTTC,CSAREGGVSSYEQYF
TRBJ2-1,many,TRBV5-1,.,TGCGCCAGCAGCTTGGATTTGGGGGGTTTTGAGCAGTTCTTC,CASSLDLGGFEQFF
TRBJ1-2,few,TRBV7-2,TRBD1,TGTGCCAGCAGCTCATGGGGACAGCCGTATGGCTACACCTTC,CASSSWGQPYGYTF
TRBJ2-7,.,TRBV12-3/TRBV12-4,TRBD2,TGTGCCAGCAGTTTTGGAGCGGGACCGAACTACGAGCAGTACTTC,CASSFGAGPNYEQYF
TRBJ1-2,.,TRBV12-3/TRBV12-4,.,TGTGCCAGCAGCCCAGTGGTGTATGGCTACACCTTC,CASSPVVYGYTF
TRBJ2-3,.,TRBV25-1,.,TGTGCCAGCAGTGAATTGGCGGACTATACGCAGTATTTT,CASSELADYTQYF
TRBJ1-6,.,TRBV6-5,TRBD1,TGTGCCAGCACCCGGGACAGGGAAAGGGATTCACCCCTCCACTTT,CASTRDRERDSPLHF
TRBJ1-1,few,TRBV29-1,.,TGCAGCGTTGGCCAGAGCTTGAACACTGAAGCTTTCTTT,CSVGQSLNTEAFF
TRBJ2-5,.,TRBV11-2,.,TGTGCCAGCAGCCCCGGGCCGTCCCCAGGGGAGACCCAGTACTTC,CASSPGPSPGETQYF
TRBJ2-7,many,TRBV5-1,.,TGTGCCAGCAGCGGAAGAGGGGGTTACGAGCAGTACTTC,CASSGRGGYEQYF
TRBJ2-3,.,TRBV7-6,TRBD1,TGTGCCAGCAGCTGGGACAGCCAGCTAGATACGCAGTATTTT,CASSWDSQLDTQYF
TRBJ2-5,many,TRBV20-1,TRBD2,TGCAGTGCTAGTAGTGGTAGCGGGAGGTCAGAGACCCAGTACTTC,CSASSGSGRSETQYF
TRBJ1-2,.,TRBV12-3/TRBV12-4,.,TGTGCCAGCAGTCCCGGGGCAGCCCAGGACACCTTC,CASSPGAAQDTF
TRBJ2-1,.,TRBV15,TRBD2,TGTTCCACCAGCAGAGGACTAGCGGGGGGTTCATACAATGAGCAGTTCTTC,CSTSRGLAGGSYNEQFF
TRBJ2-3,few,TRBV10-3,TRBD2,TGTGCCATCGGTGTAGCGGGGAACACAGATACGCAGTATTTT,CAIGVAGNTDTQYF
TRBJ1-4,.,TRBV27,.,TGTGCCAGCAGTTCTCCTAGGGTTAATGAAAAACTGTTTTTT,CASSSPRVNEKLFF
TRBJ1-2,.,TRBV12-3/TRBV12-4,TRBD1,TGTGCCAGCAGTTTAAGGGGCAGGGGGGACTATGGCTACACCTTC,CASSLRGRGDYGYTF
TRBJ1-5,.,TRBV20-1,.,TGCAGTGCTAGAACGTCTGAGAATCAGCCCCAGCATTTT,CSARTSENQPQHF
TRBJ2-7,.,TRBV18,TRBD1,TGTGCCAGCTCACCGACGACAGGGAAAAACGAGCAGTACTTC,CASSPTTGKNEQYF
TRBJ1-2,.,TRBV6-4,.,TGTGCCAGCAGAACCACCACCGGGAAAGCTACTATATATGGCTACACCTTC,CASRTTTGKATIYGYTF
TRBJ2-5,.,TRBV5-5,TRBD2,TGTGCCAGCAGCCCGGGGGGGCAGGACACCCAGTACTTC,CASSPGGQDTQYF
TRBJ2-3,.,TRBV11-2,.,TGTGCCAGCAGCACCACTAGGCCTAGCACAGATACGCAGTATTTT,CASSTTRPSTDTQYF
TRBJ2-1,few,TRBV7-2,.,TGTGCCAGCAGCTTAAGGCCGACCATCGACAATGAGCAGTTCTTC,CASSLRPTIDNEQFF
TRBJ1-1,many,TRBV12-3/TRBV12-4,.,TGTGCCAGCAGTTTAGAGCTAAATGGAGCTTTCTTT,CASSLELNGAFF
TRBJ1-1,.,TRBV3-1,.,TGTGCCAGCAGCCAACCAGGGGCGCAGGCTTTCTTT,CASSQPGAQAFF
TRBJ2-3,.,TRBV27,.,TGTGCCAGCAGAGTTGGGGTGGGGGGCGCAGATACGCAGTATTTT,CASRVGVGGADTQYF
TRBJ2-7,many,TRBV4-2,.,TGTGCCAGCAGCCAGCCACCGGGACGCACAACCCCCTACGAGCAGTACTTC,CASSQPPGRTTPYEQYF
TRBJ2-3,many,TRBV20-1,.,TGCAGCGCCCGGGATTATTCCACAGATACGCAGTATTTT,CSARDYSTDTQYF
TRBJ2-2,.,TRBV29-1,TRBD2,TGCAGCGTTGGACTAGCGGGAGGGACCGAGGAGCTGTTTTTT,CSVGLAGGTEELFF
TRBJ2-1,few,TRBV12-3/TRBV12-4,.,TGTGCCAGCAGTCTCTCCCGAGGGTGGAATGAGCAGTTCTTC,CASSLSRGWNEQFF
TRBJ1-2,many,TRBV3-1,TRBD1,TGTGCCAGCAGCCAAGCCGGGACAGGGAGTTCCTATGGCTACACCTTC,CASSQAGTGSSYGYTF
TRBJ2-7,many,TRBV15,TRBD2,TGTGCCACCAGCAGAGATCGGGGGGATCGTTCCTACGAGCAGTACTTC,CATSRDRGDRSYEQYF
TRBJ2-5,.,TRBV2,TRBD1,TGTGCCAGCCAGGGGGAACAAGGGTTCGAGCTGTACTTC,CASQGEQGFELYF
TRBJ2-1,.,TRBV7-2,.,TGTGCCAGCAGCTTATACGGCACCAATGAGCAGTTCTTC,CASSLYGTNEQFF
TRBJ1-2,many,TRBV29-1,TRBD1,TGCAGCGTTGAATTCGCCCAGGGGGACTATGGCTACACCTTC,CSVEFAQGDYGYTF
TRBJ1-6,.,TRBV7-9,.,TGTGCCAGCAGCCTCAATCATAATAGTTCACCCCTCCACTTT,CASSLNHNSSPLHF
TRBJ2-1,many,TRBV24-1,.,TGTGCCACCAGTGACACCCGACTCGATGAGCAGTTCTTC,CATSDTRLDEQFF
TRBJ2-4,.,TRBV7-3,.,TGTGCCAGCAGCTCGGACCCAGAGGCTGACATTCAGTACTTC,CASSSDPEADIQYF
TRBJ2-7,many,TRBV10-2,.,TGCGCCAGCAGTGATCAGGGAAGCCTTTACGAGCAGTACTTC,CASSDQGSLYEQYF
TRBJ2-4,.,TRBV7-8,TRBD1,TGTGCCAGCAGCTTAGCGCCGTCACAGGGGCAAAACATTCAGTACTTC,CASSLAPSQGQNIQYF
TRBJ2-7,few,TRBV20-1,TRBD1,TGCAGTGCTCCCGGACAGGGGCGAACCTACGAGCAGTACTTC,CSAPGQGRTYEQYF
TRBJ1-6,many,TRBV5-1,.,TGCGCCAGCAGCTTGGACACTCCCCGGGGTTCACCCCTCCACTTT,CASSLDTPRGSPLHF
TRBJ2-1,.,TRBV19,TRBD1,TGTGCCAGTAGTCCTCGGGACAGGGGCCCTGTCAATGGGCAGTTCTTC,CASSPRDRGPVNGQFF
TRBJ1-3,.,TRBV4-1,.,TGCGCCAGCAGCCAAGACGCGATAGCAAGAAACACCATATATTTT,CASSQDAIARNTIYF
TRBJ2-1,.,TRBV7-2,.,TGTGCCAGCAGCTTAGTAGGGGGACTTGGCAATGAGCAGTTCTTC,CASSLVGGLGNEQFF
TRBJ1-1,few,TRBV5-5,.,TGTGCCAGCAGCTTTCGGCGGGACGCCACTGAAGCTTTCTTT,CASSFRRDATEAFF
TRBJ2-3,few,TRBV7-3,.,TGTGCCAGCAGCTACAACGGGGGGCCAGATACGCAGTATTTT,CASSYNGGPDTQYF
TRBJ2-7,.,TRBV28,.,TGTGCCAGCAGTTTACCCGGGTCCAGCTCCTACGAGCAGTACTTC,CASSLPGSSSYEQYF
TRBJ2-3,few,TRBV7-9,TRBD2,TGTGCCAGCAGCCGTAGCGGGGGGTCACTTAGGAGCACAGATACGCAGTATTTT,CASSRSGGSLRSTDTQYF